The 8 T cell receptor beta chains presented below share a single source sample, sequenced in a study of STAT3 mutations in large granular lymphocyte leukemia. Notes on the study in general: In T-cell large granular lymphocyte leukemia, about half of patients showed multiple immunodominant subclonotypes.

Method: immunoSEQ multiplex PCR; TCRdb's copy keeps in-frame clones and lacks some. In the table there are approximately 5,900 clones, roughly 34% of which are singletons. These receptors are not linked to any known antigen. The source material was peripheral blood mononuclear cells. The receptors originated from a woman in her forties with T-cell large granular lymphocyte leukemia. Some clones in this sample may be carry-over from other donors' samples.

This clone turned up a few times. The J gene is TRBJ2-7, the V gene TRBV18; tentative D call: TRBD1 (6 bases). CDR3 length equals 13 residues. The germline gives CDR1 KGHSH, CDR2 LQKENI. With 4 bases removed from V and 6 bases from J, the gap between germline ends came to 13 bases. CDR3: CASSLATGTEQYF. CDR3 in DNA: TGTGCCAGCTCACTGGCAACAGGGACCGAGCAGTACTTC.

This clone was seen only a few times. The CDR3 DNA sequence: TGTGCCAGCAGCTCCGACAGGGCCATTTTCCACGAGCAGTACTTC. It encodes CASSSDRAIFHEQYF. The J gene is TRBJ2-7, the V gene TRBV11-2; 7 bases map to TRBD1. This CDR3 is built from 15 residues. The V segment lost 4 bases and the J segment 5 bases; nucleotides outside the gene matches: 11. The V gene's germline CDR1 is SGHAT and CDR2 FQNNGV.

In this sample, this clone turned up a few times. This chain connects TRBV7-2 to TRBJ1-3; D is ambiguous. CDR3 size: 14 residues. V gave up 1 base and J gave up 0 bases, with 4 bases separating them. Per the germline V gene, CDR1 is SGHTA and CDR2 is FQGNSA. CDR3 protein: CASSLGNSGNTIYF. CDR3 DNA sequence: TGTGCCAGCAGCTTAGGCAACTCTGGAAACACCATATATTTT.

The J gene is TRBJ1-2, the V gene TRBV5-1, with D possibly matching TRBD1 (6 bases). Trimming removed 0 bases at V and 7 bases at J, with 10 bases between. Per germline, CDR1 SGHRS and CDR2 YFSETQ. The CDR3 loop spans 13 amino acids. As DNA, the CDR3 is TGCGCCAGCAGCTTGGGGGCAGGGGTTGGCTACACCTTC. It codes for CASSLGAGVGYTF.

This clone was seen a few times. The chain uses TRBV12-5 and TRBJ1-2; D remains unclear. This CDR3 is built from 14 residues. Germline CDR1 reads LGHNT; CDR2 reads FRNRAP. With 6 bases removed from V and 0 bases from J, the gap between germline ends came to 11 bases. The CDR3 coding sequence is TGTGCTAGTGGCCTGGACGGGACTAACTATGGCTACACCTTC. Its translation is CASGLDGTNYGYTF.

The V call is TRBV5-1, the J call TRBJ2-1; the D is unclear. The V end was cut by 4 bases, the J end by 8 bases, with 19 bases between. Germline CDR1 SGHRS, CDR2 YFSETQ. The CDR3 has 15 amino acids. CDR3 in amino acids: CASSPLLPGTDEQFF. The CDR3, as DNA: TGCGCCAGCAGCCCACTTCTTCCGGGTACGGATGAGCAGTTCTTC.

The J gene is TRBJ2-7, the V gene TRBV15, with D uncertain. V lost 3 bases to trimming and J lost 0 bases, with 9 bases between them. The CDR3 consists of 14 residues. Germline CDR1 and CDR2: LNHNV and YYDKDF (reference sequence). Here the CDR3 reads CATSSQVNSYEQYF. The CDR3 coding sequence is TGTGCCACCAGCAGCCAGGTAAACTCCTACGAGCAGTACTTC.

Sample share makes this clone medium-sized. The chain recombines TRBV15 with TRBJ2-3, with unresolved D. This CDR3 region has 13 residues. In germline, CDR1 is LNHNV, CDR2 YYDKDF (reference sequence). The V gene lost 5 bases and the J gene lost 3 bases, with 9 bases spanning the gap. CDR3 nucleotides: TGTGCCACCAGCTATAGACGGACAGATACGCAGTATTTT. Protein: CATSYRRTDTQYF. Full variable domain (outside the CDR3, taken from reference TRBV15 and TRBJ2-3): DAMVIQNPRYQVTQFGKPVTLSCSQTLNHNVMYWYQQKSSQAPKLLFHYYDKDFNNEADTPDNFQSRRPNTSFCFLDIRSPGLGDTAMYLCATSYRRTDTQYFGPGTRLTVL.